The 28 T cell receptor beta chains below all came from one sample that was sequenced in a study of blood T cell repertoires in COVID-19. The table came from immunoSEQ multiplex PCR; TCRdb's copy has only in-frame clones and leaves some out. Here the sample spans around 250,000 clones, almost 85% being singletons. Sequencing was carried out using peripheral blood. All receptors derive from a man aged 45-65 years with active or convalescent COVID-19.

The V and J genes are TRBV11-2 and TRBJ1-1; unclear D gene. The germline V gene has CDR1 SGHAT and CDR2 FQNNGV. The V gene lost 4 bases and the J gene lost 0 bases, with 6 bases spanning the gap. The CDR3 runs 13 residues. This CDR3 reads CASSSGLNTEAFF. CDR3 nucleotide sequence: TGTGCCAGCAGCTCGGGGTTGAACACTGAAGCTTTCTTT. The full variable domain, in which reference TRBV11-2 and TRBJ1-1 provide the parts outside the CDR3, is EAGVAQSPRYKIIEKRQSVAFWCNPISGHATLYWYQQILGQGPKLLIQFQNNGVVDDSQLPKDRFSAERLKGVDSTLKIQPAKLEDSAVYLCASSSGLNTEAFFGQGTRLTVV.

The V call is TRBV5-8, the J call TRBJ2-3, with D possibly matching TRBD2 (7 bases). The CDR3 loop spans 15 amino acids. The germline V and J ends were trimmed by 4 bases and 6 bases, with 18 bases remaining between them. Germline V gives CDR1 SGHTS, CDR2 YDEGEE. The CDR3 sequence: CASSGGAATQDTQYF. CDR3 bases: TGTGCCAGCAGCGGGGGGGCCGCTACACAGGATACGCAGTATTTT.

The gene calls are TRBV6-6 and TRBJ1-2; TRBD1 agrees at 7 bases. CDR1 is MNHNY, CDR2 SVGAGI, per germline (reference sequence). V dropped 0 bases and J dropped 5; count of bases not matched to a gene: 9. CDR3 length equals 16 residues. Written as DNA, the CDR3 is TGTGCCAGCAGTTACTCGAATCTGGGACAGCTATATGGCTACACCTTC. The encoded protein is CASSYSNLGQLYGYTF.

The chain is built from TRBV5-1 and TRBJ1-1; D uncertain. This CDR3 contains 15 residues. The V end was cut by 2 bases, the J end by 0 bases, with 11 bases between. Germline V gives CDR1 SGHRS, CDR2 YFSETQ. CDR3 sequence reads: CASSFGLGLNTEAFF. The CDR3 region has the DNA TGCGCCAGCAGCTTCGGTTTGGGCCTGAACACTGAAGCTTTCTTT.

CDR3 in DNA: TGTGCCTGGAGCCCAGGGGACACTGAAGCTTTCTTT. Protein product: CAWSPGDTEAFF. This chain uses TRBV30 with TRBJ1-1, with D possibly matching TRBD1 (6 bases). The ends were cut back, 3 bases at V and 3 bases at J, with 8 bases in the middle. This CDR3 contains 12 residues. Germline CDR1 is GTSNPN and CDR2 is SVGIG (reference sequence).

In DNA form, the CDR3 reads TGTGCCAGCGCGACAAGTTACGAGCAGTACTTC. Translating gives CASATSYEQYF. The V gene is TRBV18, the J gene TRBJ2-7, with no clear D. V lost 8 bases, J lost 4 bases, and 9 bases lay in between. This CDR3 has 11 residues. Germline V CDR1 and CDR2: KGHSH, LQKENI.

The CDR3 nucleotides read TGTGCCAGCAGTCAACAGGGATCTGGAAACACCATATATTTT. Translation: CASSQQGSGNTIYF. The J gene is TRBJ1-3, the V gene TRBV5-4, with D maybe TRBD1 (6 bases). Per germline, CDR1 SGHNT and CDR2 YYREEE (reference sequence). Trimming removed 5 bases from V and 1 base from J, with 10 bases in between. The CDR3 has 14 amino acids.

The CDR3 sequence: CASSAPQRGYQPQHF. In DNA, the CDR3 is TGTGCCAGCAGTGCCCCCCAACGGGGATATCAGCCCCAGCATTTT. This sequence joins TRBV2 and TRBJ1-5, with D uncertain. CDR1 is SNHLY and CDR2 is FYNNEI in the germline V gene. Trimming stripped 4 bases from V and 5 bases from J, with 15 bases between. This CDR3 comprises 15 residues.

J is TRBJ2-2 and V is TRBV6-5; TRBD1 might be the D (5 bases). The germline CDR1 and CDR2 sequences are MNHEY and SVGAGI. The CDR3 is 13 amino acids. Trimming took off 11 bases at V and 4 bases at J, with 14 bases between the two ends. Written as DNA, the CDR3 is TGTGCCCTAAGGGGCCTAGTCACCGGGGAGCTGTTTTTT. Translated: CALRGLVTGELFF.

In this sample, this clone turned up once. V usage is TRBV5-1 and J usage is TRBJ2-1, with D uncertain. Germline V CDR1 and CDR2: SGHRS, YFSETQ. This CDR3 comprises 15 residues. Deletions cut 2 bases from V and 1 base from J, with 10 bases between. The CDR3 here is CASSLSLQSYNEQFF. The CDR3 DNA reads as TGCGCCAGCAGCTTATCTCTTCAGTCCTACAATGAGCAGTTCTTC. The entire variable domain, with the rest obtained from reference TRBV5-1 and TRBJ2-1, is as follows: KAGVTQTPRYLIKTRGQQVTLSCSPISGHRSVSWYQQTPGQGLQFLFEYFSETQRNKGNFPGRFSGRQFSNSRSEMNVSTLELGDSALYLCASSLSLQSYNEQFFGPGTRLTVL.

The chain uses TRBV18 and TRBJ1-4; D perhaps matches TRBD1 (5 bases). Per germline, CDR1 KGHSH and CDR2 LQKENI. V shed 6 bases and J shed 0 bases, with 11 bases lying between them. The CDR3 loop spans 15 amino acids. The CDR3 loop reads CASSSDTATNEKLFF. The CDR3 DNA reads as TGTGCCAGCTCCTCGGACACTGCAACTAATGAAAAACTGTTTTTT.

The chain recombines TRBV7-2 with TRBJ1-1, with D possibly matching TRBD1 (6 bases). CDR3 length equals 15 residues. Germline V gives CDR1 SGHTA, CDR2 FQGNSA. V shed 5 bases and J shed 0 bases, with 13 bases lying between them. The CDR3 bases are TGTGCCAGCAGCCAGACAGGCCTCCTGAACACTGAAGCTTTCTTT. Translated: CASSQTGLLNTEAFF.

V is TRBV18 and J is TRBJ1-3; 10 bases are a match to TRBD1. Trimming at V came to 6 bases and at J to 4 bases, leaving 6 bases not matched to a gene. Germline V CDR1 and CDR2: KGHSH, LQKENI. This CDR3 region has 15 residues. The CDR3 DNA sequence: TGTGCCAGCTCCCCCGGGACAGGGGTCGGAAACACCATATATTTT. This codes for CASSPGTGVGNTIYF. Complete variable domain (other parts from reference TRBV18 and TRBJ1-3): NAGVMQNPRHLVRRRGQEARLRCSPMKGHSHVYWYRQLPEEGLKFMVYLQKENIIDESGMPKERFSAEFPKEGPSILRIQQVVRGDSAAYFCASSPGTGVGNTIYFGEGSWLTVV.

CDR3 sequence reads: CATSDSGLLNQPQHF. The CDR3 nucleotides are TGTGCCACCAGTGACTCAGGCTTGCTCAATCAGCCCCAGCATTTT. V is TRBV24-1 and J is TRBJ1-5; D is unresolved. The CDR3 consists of 15 residues. Trimming removed 4 bases at V and 3 bases at J, with 12 bases between. From germline, CDR1 is KGHDR and CDR2 SFDVKD.

This clone was counted a single time. J is TRBJ2-1 and V is TRBV10-3, with a tentative D call TRBD2 (6 bases). CDR1 ENHRY and CDR2 SYGVKD come from the germline V gene. The CDR3 length is 14 residues. V was clipped by 3 bases and J by 8 bases, with 14 bases between them. The DNA of the CDR3 is TGTGCCATCAGTGACAACGGGAGTCCGTATGAGCAGTTCTTC. This translates into CAISDNGSPYEQFF.

The chain uses TRBV15 and TRBJ2-2; the match to TRBD1 covers 8 bases. CDR1 is LNHNV and CDR2 is YYDKDF in the germline V gene (reference sequence). The CDR3 length is 14 residues. The ends lost 8 bases at V and 1 base at J; junction bases unmatched: 3. The CDR3 spells CATRGQGNTGELFF. The CDR3 DNA reads as TGTGCCACCCGAGGACAGGGGAACACCGGGGAGCTGTTTTTT.

This chain connects TRBV6-5 to TRBJ1-6, with TRBD1 matching 7 bases. The CDR3 is 15 residues long. Per germline, CDR1 MNHEY and CDR2 SVGAGI. Unmatched junction bases numbered 2, after V lost 0 bases and J lost 6 bases. In DNA form, the CDR3 reads TGTGCCAGCAGTTACTCGGGACAGCCTAATTCACCCCTCCACTTT. Residues: CASSYSGQPNSPLHF.

The V and J genes are TRBV11-2 and TRBJ1-4; 7 nucleotides align to TRBD1. Germline CDR1 and CDR2: SGHAT and FQNNGV. V was pared by 6 bases and J by 0 bases, with 7 bases of the junction left unmatched. The CDR3 consists of 16 residues. The chain's CDR3 is CASSYGQAATNEKLFF. Here the CDR3 DNA reads TGTGCCAGCAGTTACGGACAGGCAGCAACTAATGAAAAACTGTTTTTT.

This chain connects TRBV6-5 to TRBJ1-2; the match to TRBD1 covers 9 bases. With V trimmed by 4 bases and J by 7 bases, 7 bases remained unmatched. The CDR3 loop spans 14 amino acids. In germline, CDR1 is MNHEY, CDR2 SVGAGI. This CDR3 is CASSSRTGDPGYTF. DNA of the CDR3: TGTGCCAGCAGTTCCCGGACAGGGGATCCTGGCTACACCTTC.

This clone was observed a few times. The V call is TRBV18, the J call TRBJ2-2; D is ambiguous. Germline V gives CDR1 KGHSH, CDR2 LQKENI. The V end lost 3 bases, the J end lost 3 bases, and 11 bases lay between the germline ends. CDR3 length: 15 amino acids. The CDR3 reads CASSPASLDTGELFF. The CDR3 DNA follows: TGTGCCAGCTCACCCGCCAGTCTAGACACCGGGGAGCTGTTTTTT.

This clone was seen a few times. V and J are TRBV28 and TRBJ2-7; 9 bases are a match to TRBD1. CDR3 length: 17 amino acids. The V segment lost 1 base and the J segment 2 bases; nucleotides outside the gene matches: 9. The germline V gene has CDR1 MDHEN and CDR2 SYDVKM. The CDR3 reads CASSLFGDREGTYEQYF. The DNA for the CDR3 is TGTGCCAGCAGTTTATTTGGGGACAGGGAGGGCACCTACGAGCAGTACTTC.

This clone was seen more than once but under ten times. The chain employs TRBV21-1 and TRBJ1-1; TRBD1 was called by the table and not checked on the DNA. TRBV21-1 is assigned pseudogene status. This CDR3 is built from 15 residues. The CDR3 DNA sequence: TGTGCCAGCAGCAAATTATGGTGGGCAAACACTGAAGCTTTCTTT. Its translation: CASSKLWWANTEAFF.

The rearrangement links TRBV6-5 to TRBJ1-2; D is ambiguous. This CDR3 spans 11 amino acids. The germline V and J ends were trimmed by 5 bases and 8 bases, with 9 bases remaining between them. Germline V lookup: CDR1 MNHEY, CDR2 SVGAGI. CDR3: CASSPGSGYTF. In DNA, the CDR3 is TGTGCCAGCAGTCCGGGAAGCGGCTACACCTTC.

CDR3 loop: CASSLGPTGFEQYF. As DNA, the CDR3 is TGTGCCAGCAGTTTAGGACCTACAGGGTTCGAGCAGTACTTC. This chain uses TRBV27 with TRBJ2-7; the D gene is possibly TRBD1 (6 bases). Between the trimmed V and J ends, which lost 2 bases and 6 bases, there was a span of 14 bases. CDR3 length: 14 residues. Germline-derived CDR1 and CDR2 are MNHEY and SMNVEV (reference sequence).

The chain joins TRBV2 to TRBJ1-6, with D possibly being TRBD1 (5 bases). V was cut by 6 bases and J by 7 bases, with 16 bases left in between. The CDR3 has 15 amino acids. Germline-derived CDR1 and CDR2 are SNHLY and FYNNEI. As DNA, the CDR3 is TGTGCCAGCAGGATTGACAGCCTTTCGAATTCACCCCTCCACTTT. This codes for CASRIDSLSNSPLHF.

Only one count was recorded for this clone. This sequence joins TRBV4-2 and TRBJ2-7, with 11 nucleotides matching TRBD2. In germline, CDR1 is LGHNA, CDR2 YNFKEQ. This CDR3 is 15 amino acids long. The V gene end was trimmed by 0 bases and the J gene end by 6 bases; junction bases not matched to a gene: 4. The CDR3 DNA is TGTGCCAGCAGCCAAGATCGGACTAGCGGGCGCGAGCAGTACTTC. Translated: CASSQDRTSGREQYF.

This rearrangement joins TRBV29-1 to TRBJ2-7, with 7 bases fitting TRBD2. Germline values: CDR1 SQVTM, CDR2 ANQGSEA. The CDR3 has 12 residues. With 7 bases clipped from V and 7 bases from J, the junction kept 10 bases outside the gene matches. CDR3 bases: TGCAGCGCCGGGGGGACCTCTCGTGAGCAGTACTTC. Translated: CSAGGTSREQYF.

V gene TRBV7-2 combines with J gene TRBJ2-7; weak D call: TRBD1 (6 bases). The V and J ends lost 5 bases and 3 bases respectively, with 17 bases between them. CDR1 and CDR2 (germline): SGHTA, FQGNSA. The CDR3 runs 15 residues. The CDR3 nucleotides read TGTGCCAGCAGCCCCGAGGGAACAGGGAACTACGAGCAGTACTTC. This encodes CASSPEGTGNYEQYF.